This T cell receptor beta chain originates from a study of shared clonotypes between healthy human individuals. In this sample, this clone turned up once. The CDR3 is 14 amino acids. The germline V gene has CDR1 SNHLY and CDR2 FYNNEI. V dropped 4 bases and J dropped 1 base, with 10 bases sitting between them. Method: immunoSEQ multiplex PCR; TCRdb's copy keeps in-frame clones and lacks some. Of 2 million to 2.5 million clones listed, approximately 93% are singletons. This receptor was identified in a man between 18 and 29 years old in good health. Some clones in this sample may be carry-over from other donors' samples. Sequencing used naive CD4+ T cells from PBMCs. The subset here: CD45RA+ positively selected. The chain links TRBV2 to TRBJ1-1; D ambiguous. The CDR3 DNA is TGTGCCAGCAGTGGTCCTTCCCGGAACACTGAAGCTTTCTTT. It yields the protein CASSGPSRNTEAFF.